The table lists the clone carrying this TCR beta chain with many counts. No antigen is known for it. The data belong to a study of T-cell reconstitution after alpha-beta-depleted transplantation in children. Study-level results: Expanded graft clones, several hundred of them, were reportedly the source of alpha-beta T cells about two months after transplant. T-cell counts and diversity at one year post-transplant came mainly from newly produced T cells. From surviving recipient T cells and thymic progenitors came the high day-60 TCRbeta diversity observed in some patients.

Using unique molecular identifiers, the investigators prepared the TCRbeta library. TCRdb processed the PCR reads anew with MiXCR; each CDR3 protein has one entry. In the table there are approximately 230,000 distinct CDR3 sequences, roughly 24% of which are singletons. The receptor was isolated from a girl aged 2 to 9 with Fanconi anemia, due to receive a stem cell transplant. The sequencing used PBMCs, collected before TCRalphabeta/CD19-depleted stem cell transplant.

CDR3 sequence: CASRQMVYNEQFF. The CDR3 DNA reads TGTGCCAGCCGACAGATGGTTTACAATGAGCAGTTCTTC. The V and J genes are TRBV7-2 and TRBJ2-1; D is possibly TRBD1 (5 bases). V was cut by 8 bases and J by 4 bases, with 12 bases left in between. CDR3 length: 13 residues. From germline, CDR1 is SGHTA and CDR2 FQGNSA.